This TCR beta chain was obtained from a study of beta chain features in type 1 diabetes. The sequenced template was cDNA made from the entire isolated RNA. Only in-frame clones appear in the TCRdb table, and some are missing; sequencing was by immunoSEQ multiplex PCR. The sample yields about 370,000 clones, around 10% seen once. Whole-study results and caveats: Type 1 diabetes patients had moderately but significantly shorter TCRB CDR3s in all four CD4+ subsets.

Trimming removed 4 bases at V and 5 bases at J, with 9 bases between. Germline CDR1 is SEHNR and CDR2 is FQNEAQ (reference sequence). The CDR3 is 12 amino acids. About this clone: What it recognizes is unknown.

This chain links TRBV7-9 with TRBJ2-7; tentatively, D is TRBD2 (6 bases). Sequenced sample: central memory CD4+ T cells from blood. The TCR comes from a man aged 25 to 40 with type 1 diabetes. This CDR3 reads CASSWGGDEQYF. DNA of the CDR3: TGTGCCAGCAGCTGGGGCGGGGACGAGCAGTACTTC.